This TCR beta chain came from a study of identical twins' blood T cells. Three pairs of healthy female monozygous twins were the donors. Study-wide findings and caveats: Twins reportedly had markedly more similar V usage than unrelated donors, even among out-of-frame TCRbeta clonotypes. Abundant TCRbeta CDR3s overlapped more between twins than with unrelated donors.

The CDR3 length is 13 residues. V was cut by 6 bases and J by 6 bases, with 12 bases left in between. Germline CDR1 and CDR2: LNHDA and SQIVND (reference sequence). This clonotype appeared a few times. Its antigen is currently unknown. A single record per CDR3 protein comes from TCRdb applying MiXCR to the 5' RACE reads. Here the sample spans 350,000 to 450,000 distinct CDR3 sequences, roughly 31% being singletons. Sequencing was performed on PBMCs. The J gene is TRBJ1-5, the V gene TRBV19; D is undetermined. This clonotype was sampled from a woman aged 18-49 years in good health. This CDR3 reads CASSPDSSQPQHF. CDR3 DNA sequence: TGTGCCAGTAGCCCAGATTCCAGTCAGCCCCAGCATTTT.